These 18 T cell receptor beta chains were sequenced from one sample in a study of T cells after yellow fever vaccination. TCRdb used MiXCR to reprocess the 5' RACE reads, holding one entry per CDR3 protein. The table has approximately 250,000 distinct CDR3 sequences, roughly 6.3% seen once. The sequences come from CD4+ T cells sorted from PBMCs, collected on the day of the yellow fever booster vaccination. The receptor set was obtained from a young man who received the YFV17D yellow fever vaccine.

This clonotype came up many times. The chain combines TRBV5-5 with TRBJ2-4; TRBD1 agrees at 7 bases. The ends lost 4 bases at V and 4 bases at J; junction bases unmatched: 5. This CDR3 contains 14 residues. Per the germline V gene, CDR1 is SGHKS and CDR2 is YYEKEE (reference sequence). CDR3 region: CASSIRDSKNIQYF. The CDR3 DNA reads TGTGCCAGCAGCATACGGGACAGTAAAAACATTCAGTACTTC.

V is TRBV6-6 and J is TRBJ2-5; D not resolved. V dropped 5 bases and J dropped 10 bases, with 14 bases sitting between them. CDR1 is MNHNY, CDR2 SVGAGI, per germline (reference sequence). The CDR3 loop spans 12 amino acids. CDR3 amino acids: CASSQYFERQYF. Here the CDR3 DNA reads TGTGCCAGCAGTCAATACTTCGAGCGCCAGTACTTC.

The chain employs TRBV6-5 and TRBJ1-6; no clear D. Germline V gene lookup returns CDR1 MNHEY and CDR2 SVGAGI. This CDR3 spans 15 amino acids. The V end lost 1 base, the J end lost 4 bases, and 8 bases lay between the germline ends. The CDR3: CASSYYRNYNSPLHF. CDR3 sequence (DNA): TGTGCCAGCAGTTACTACAGAAATTATAATTCACCCCTCCACTTT.

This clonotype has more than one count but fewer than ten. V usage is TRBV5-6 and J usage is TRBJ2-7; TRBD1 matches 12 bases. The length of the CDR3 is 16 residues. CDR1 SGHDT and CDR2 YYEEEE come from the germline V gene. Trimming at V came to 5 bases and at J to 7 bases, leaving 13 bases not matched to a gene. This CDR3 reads CASSPISGTGGLEQYF. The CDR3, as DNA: TGTGCCAGCAGTCCAATCTCCGGGACAGGGGGCCTAGAGCAGTACTTC.

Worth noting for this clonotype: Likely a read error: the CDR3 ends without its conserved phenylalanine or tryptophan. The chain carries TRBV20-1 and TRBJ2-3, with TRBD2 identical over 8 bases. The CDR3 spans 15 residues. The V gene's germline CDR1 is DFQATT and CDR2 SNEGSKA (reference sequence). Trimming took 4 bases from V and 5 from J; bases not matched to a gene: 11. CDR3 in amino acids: CSAMRASGFGDTQYL. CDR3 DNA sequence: TGCAGTGCTATGAGGGCTAGCGGGTTTGGAGATACGCAGTATCTT.

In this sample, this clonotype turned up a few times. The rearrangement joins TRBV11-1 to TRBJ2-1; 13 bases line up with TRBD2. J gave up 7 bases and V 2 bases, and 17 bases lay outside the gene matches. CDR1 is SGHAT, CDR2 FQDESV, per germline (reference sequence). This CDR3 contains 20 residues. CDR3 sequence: CASSLFTSGRGTSTRNEQFF. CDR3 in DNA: TGTGCCAGCAGCTTATTTACTAGCGGGAGGGGGACGTCTACGAGGAATGAGCAGTTCTTC.

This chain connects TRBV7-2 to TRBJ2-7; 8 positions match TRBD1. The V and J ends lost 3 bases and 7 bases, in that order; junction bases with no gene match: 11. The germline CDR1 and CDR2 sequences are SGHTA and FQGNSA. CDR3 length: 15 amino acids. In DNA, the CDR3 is TGTGCCAGCAGCTTTTCAGGACAGGGAAGGGGGGAGCAGTACTTC. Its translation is CASSFSGQGRGEQYF.

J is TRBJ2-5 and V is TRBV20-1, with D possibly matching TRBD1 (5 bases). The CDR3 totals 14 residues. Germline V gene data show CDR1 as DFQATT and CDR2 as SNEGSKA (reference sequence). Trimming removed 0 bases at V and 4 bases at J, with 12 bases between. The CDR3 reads CSARDLGGAETQYF. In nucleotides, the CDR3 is TGCAGTGCTAGAGATCTCGGTGGGGCAGAGACCCAGTACTTC.

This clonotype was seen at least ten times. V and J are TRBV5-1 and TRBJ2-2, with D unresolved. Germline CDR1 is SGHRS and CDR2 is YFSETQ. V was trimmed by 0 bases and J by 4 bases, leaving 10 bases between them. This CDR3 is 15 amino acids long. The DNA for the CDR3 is TGCGCCAGCAGCTTGGGAGACCGTGCCACCGGGGAGCTGTTTTTT. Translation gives CASSLGDRATGELFF.

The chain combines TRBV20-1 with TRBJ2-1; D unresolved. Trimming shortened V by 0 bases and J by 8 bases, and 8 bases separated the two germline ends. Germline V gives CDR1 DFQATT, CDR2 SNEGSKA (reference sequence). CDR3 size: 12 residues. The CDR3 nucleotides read TGCAGTGCTAGAGATCATGAGGATGAGCAGTTCTTC. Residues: CSARDHEDEQFF.

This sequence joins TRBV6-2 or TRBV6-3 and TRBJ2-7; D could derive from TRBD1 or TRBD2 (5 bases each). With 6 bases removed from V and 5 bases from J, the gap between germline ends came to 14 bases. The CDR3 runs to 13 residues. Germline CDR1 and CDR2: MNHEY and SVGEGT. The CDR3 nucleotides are TGTGCCAGCAGCCCCTTGGGGGTTGACGAGCAGTACTTC. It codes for CASSPLGVDEQYF.

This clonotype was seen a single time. In nucleotides, the CDR3 is TGTGCCAGCAGCTTAGTTGGGGAAATGTATGGCTACACCTTC. Translated, it gives CASSLVGEMYGYTF. V usage is TRBV7-2 and J usage is TRBJ1-2, with no clear D. This CDR3 has 14 amino acids. CDR1 and CDR2 from the germline V gene are SGHTA and FQGNSA. The V and J ends lost 1 base and 5 bases respectively, with 11 bases between them.

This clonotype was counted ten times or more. As DNA, the CDR3 is TGTGCCAGCAGCCAACCGGGAAAAATCTCCTACAATGAGCAGTTCTTC. This gives the protein CASSQPGKISYNEQFF. V and J are TRBV7-2 and TRBJ2-1; TRBD2 might be the D (5 bases). The CDR3 contains 16 residues. The germline V gene has CDR1 SGHTA and CDR2 FQGNSA. The ends were cut back, 5 bases at V and 0 bases at J, with 14 bases in the middle.

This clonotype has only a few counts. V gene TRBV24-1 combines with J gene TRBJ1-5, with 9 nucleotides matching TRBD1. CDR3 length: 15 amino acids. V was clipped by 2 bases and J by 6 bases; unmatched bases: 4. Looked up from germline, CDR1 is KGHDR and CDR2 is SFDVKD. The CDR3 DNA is TGTGCCACCAGTGATTCGGGACAGGGACTTCAGCCCCAGCATTTT. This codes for CATSDSGQGLQPQHF.

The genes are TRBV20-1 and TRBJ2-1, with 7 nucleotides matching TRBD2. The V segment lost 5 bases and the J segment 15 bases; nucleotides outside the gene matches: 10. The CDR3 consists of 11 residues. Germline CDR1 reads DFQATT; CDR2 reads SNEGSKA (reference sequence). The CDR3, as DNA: TGCAGTGCTCAGGAGCGGGAAGGTCTGTTCTTC. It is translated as CSAQEREGLFF.

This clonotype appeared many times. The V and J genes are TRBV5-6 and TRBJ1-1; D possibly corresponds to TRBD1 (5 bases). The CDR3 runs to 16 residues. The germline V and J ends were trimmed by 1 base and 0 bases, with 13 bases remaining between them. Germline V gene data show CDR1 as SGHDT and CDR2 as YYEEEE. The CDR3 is CASSLIRDHMNTEAFF. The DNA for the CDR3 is TGTGCCAGCAGCTTGATCAGGGATCACATGAACACTGAAGCTTTCTTT.

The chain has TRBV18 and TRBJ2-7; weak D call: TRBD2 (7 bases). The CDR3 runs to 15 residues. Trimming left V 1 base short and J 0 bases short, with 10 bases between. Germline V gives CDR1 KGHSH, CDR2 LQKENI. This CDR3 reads CASSPLRGGSYEQYF. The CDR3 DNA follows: TGTGCCAGCTCACCACTTAGGGGGGGCTCCTACGAGCAGTACTTC.

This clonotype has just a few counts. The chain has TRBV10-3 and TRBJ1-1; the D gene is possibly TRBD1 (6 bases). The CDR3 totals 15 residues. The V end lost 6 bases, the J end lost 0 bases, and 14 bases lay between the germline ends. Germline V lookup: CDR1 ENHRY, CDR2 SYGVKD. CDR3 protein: CAIRGRDTMNTEAFF. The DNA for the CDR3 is TGTGCCATCAGGGGCCGGGACACCATGAACACTGAAGCTTTCTTT.